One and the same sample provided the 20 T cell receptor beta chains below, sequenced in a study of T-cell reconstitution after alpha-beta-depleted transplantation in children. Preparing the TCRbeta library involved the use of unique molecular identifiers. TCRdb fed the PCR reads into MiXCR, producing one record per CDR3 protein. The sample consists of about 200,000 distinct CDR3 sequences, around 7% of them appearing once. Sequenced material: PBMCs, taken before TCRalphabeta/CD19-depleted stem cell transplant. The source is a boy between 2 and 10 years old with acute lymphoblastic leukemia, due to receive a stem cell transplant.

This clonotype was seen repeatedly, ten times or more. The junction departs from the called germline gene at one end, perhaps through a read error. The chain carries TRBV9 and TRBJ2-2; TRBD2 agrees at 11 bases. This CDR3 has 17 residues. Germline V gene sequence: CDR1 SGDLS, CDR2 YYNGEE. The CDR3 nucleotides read TGTGCCAGCATCGTATTACTAGCGGGGGCGAACACCGGGGAGCTGTTTTTT. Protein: CASIVLLAGANTGELFF.

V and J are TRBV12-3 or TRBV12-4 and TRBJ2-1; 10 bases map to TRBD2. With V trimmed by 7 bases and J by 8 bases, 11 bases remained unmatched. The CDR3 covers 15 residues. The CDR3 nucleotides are TGTGCCAGCACCTTCAGCGGGGGGGCCTGGGATGAGCAGTTCTTC. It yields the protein CASTFSGGAWDEQFF.

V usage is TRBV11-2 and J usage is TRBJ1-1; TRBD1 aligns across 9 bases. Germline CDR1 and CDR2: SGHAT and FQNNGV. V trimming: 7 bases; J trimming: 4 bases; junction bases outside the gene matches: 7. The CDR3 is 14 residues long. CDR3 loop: CASTIRQGGTEAFF. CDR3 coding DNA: TGTGCCAGCACCATACGACAGGGGGGCACTGAAGCTTTCTTT.

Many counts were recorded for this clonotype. CDR3 DNA sequence: TGTGCCAGCAGCTCGCGGGGACAGCCTTACGAGCAGTACTTC. It encodes CASSSRGQPYEQYF. V gene TRBV7-9 combines with J gene TRBJ2-7, with D possibly TRBD1 on 7 matching bases. The germline gives CDR1 SEHNR, CDR2 FQNEAQ (reference sequence). With 4 bases removed from V and 4 bases from J, the gap between germline ends came to 14 bases. This CDR3 contains 14 residues. The complete variable domain, with remaining parts taken from reference TRBV7-9 and TRBJ2-7, reads DTGVSQNPRHKITKRGQNVTFRCDPISEHNRLYWYRQTLGQGPEFLTYFQNEAQLEKSRLLSDRFSAERPKGSFSTLEIQRTEQGDSAMYLCASSSRGQPYEQYFGPGTRLTVT.

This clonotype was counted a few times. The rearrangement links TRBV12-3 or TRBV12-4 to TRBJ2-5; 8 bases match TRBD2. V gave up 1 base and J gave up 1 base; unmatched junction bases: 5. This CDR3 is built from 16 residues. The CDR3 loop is CASSLGGSGVQETQYF. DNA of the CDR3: TGTGCCAGCAGTTTAGGGGGTAGCGGGGTCCAAGAGACCCAGTACTTC.

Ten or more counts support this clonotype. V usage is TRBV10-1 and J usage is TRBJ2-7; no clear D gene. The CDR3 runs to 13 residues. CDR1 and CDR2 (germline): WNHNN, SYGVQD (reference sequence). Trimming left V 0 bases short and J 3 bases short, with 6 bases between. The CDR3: CASSESTGYEQYF. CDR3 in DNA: TGCGCCAGCAGTGAGTCAACCGGCTACGAGCAGTACTTC.

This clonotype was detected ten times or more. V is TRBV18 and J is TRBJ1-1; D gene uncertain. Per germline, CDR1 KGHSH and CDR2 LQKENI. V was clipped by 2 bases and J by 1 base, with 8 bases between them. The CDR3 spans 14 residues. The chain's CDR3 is CASSPNSENTEAFF. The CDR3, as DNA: TGTGCCAGCTCACCAAACAGCGAGAACACTGAAGCTTTCTTT.

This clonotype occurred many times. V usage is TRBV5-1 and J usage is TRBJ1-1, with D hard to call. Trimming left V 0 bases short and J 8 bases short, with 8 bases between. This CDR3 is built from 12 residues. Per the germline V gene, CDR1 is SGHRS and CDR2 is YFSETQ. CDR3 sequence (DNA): TGCGCCAGCAGCTTGGATGGGCGGGAAGCTTTCTTT. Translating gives CASSLDGREAFF.

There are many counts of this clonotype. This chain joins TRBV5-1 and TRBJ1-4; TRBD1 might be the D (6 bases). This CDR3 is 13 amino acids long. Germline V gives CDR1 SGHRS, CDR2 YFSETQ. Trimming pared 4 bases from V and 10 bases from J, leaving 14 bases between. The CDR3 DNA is TGCGCCAGCAGCGCACAGGGAGGCGGAAAACTGTTTTTT. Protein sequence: CASSAQGGGKLFF.

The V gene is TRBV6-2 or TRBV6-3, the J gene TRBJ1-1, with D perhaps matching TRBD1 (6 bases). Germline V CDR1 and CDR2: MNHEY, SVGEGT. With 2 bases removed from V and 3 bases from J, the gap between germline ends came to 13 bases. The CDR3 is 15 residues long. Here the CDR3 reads CASSYPQGRDTEAFF. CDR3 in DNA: TGTGCCAGCAGTTACCCTCAGGGGCGGGACACTGAAGCTTTCTTT.

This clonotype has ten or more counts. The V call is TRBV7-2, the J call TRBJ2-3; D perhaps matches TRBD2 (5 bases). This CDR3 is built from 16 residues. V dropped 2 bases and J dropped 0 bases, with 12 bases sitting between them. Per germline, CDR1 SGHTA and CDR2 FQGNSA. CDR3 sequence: CASSLTLARSTDTQYF. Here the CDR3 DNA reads TGTGCCAGCAGCTTAACCCTAGCAAGAAGCACAGATACGCAGTATTTT.

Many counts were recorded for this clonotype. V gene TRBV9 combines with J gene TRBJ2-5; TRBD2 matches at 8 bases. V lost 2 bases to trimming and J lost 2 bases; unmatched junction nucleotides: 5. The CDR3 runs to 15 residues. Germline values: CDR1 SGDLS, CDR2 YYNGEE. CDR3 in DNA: TGTGCCAGCAGCGTGGGCGGGGGGCGGCAAGAGACCCAGTACTTC. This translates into CASSVGGGRQETQYF.

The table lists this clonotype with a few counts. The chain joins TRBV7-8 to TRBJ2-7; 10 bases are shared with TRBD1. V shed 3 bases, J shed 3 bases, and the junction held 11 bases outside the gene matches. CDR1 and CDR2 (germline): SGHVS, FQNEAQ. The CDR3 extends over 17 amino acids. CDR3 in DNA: TGTGCCAGCAGCTTTGGGAGAACCGGGACAGGGGACTACGAGCAGTACTTC. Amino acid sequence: CASSFGRTGTGDYEQYF.

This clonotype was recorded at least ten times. CDR3 loop: CASSLYWTLGNNEQFF. The CDR3 DNA follows: TGTGCCAGCAGCTTATATTGGACATTAGGCAACAATGAGCAGTTCTTC. The rearrangement joins TRBV7-2 to TRBJ2-1, with TRBD1 as a possible D gene (5 bases). In germline, CDR1 is SGHTA, CDR2 FQGNSA. V was cut by 2 bases and J by 5 bases, with 16 bases left in between. This CDR3 has 16 amino acids. The complete variable domain, with remaining parts taken from reference TRBV7-2 and TRBJ2-1, reads GAGVSQSPSNKVTEKGKDVELRCDPISGHTALYWYRQSLGQGLEFLIYFQGNSAPDKSGLPSDRFSAERTGGSVSTLTIQRTQQEDSAVYLCASSLYWTLGNNEQFFGPGTRLTVL.

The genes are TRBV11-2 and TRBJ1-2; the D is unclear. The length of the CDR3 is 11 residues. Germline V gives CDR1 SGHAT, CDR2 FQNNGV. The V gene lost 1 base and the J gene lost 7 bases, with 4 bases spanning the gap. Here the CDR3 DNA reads TGTGCCAGCAGCTTAGGGTTTGGCTACACCTTC. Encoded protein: CASSLGFGYTF.

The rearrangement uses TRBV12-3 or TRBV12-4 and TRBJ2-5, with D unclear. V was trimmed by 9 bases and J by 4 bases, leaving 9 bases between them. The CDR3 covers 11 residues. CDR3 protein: CASGPGETQYF. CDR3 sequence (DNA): TGTGCCAGTGGACCGGGAGAGACCCAGTACTTC.

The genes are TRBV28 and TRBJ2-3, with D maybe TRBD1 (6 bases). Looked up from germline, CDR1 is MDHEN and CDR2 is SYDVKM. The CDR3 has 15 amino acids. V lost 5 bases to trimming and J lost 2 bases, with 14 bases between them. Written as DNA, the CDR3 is TGTGCCAGCAGTCGCAGGGGTCCAGCCACAGATACGCAGTATTTT. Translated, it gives CASSRRGPATDTQYF.

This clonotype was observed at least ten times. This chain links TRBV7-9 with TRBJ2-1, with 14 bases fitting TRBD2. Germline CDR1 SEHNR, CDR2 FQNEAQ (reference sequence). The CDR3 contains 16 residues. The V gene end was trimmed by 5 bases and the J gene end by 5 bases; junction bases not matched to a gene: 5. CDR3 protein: CASSPGLAGEDNEQFF. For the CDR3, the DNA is TGTGCCAGCAGCCCGGGACTAGCGGGGGAAGACAATGAGCAGTTCTTC.

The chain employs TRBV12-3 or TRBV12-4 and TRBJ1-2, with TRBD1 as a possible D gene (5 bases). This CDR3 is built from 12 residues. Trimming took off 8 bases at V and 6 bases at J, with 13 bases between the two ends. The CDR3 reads CASSFRGDGYTF. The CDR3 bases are TGTGCCAGCTCCTTCCGAGGGGATGGCTACACCTTC.

Written as DNA, the CDR3 is TGCAGTGCTATGGGGACAGCCACTTCCTACGAGCAGTACTTC. It encodes CSAMGTATSYEQYF. The gene calls are TRBV20-1 and TRBJ2-7; 7 bases are a match to TRBD1. CDR3 length: 14 amino acids. With V trimmed by 4 bases and J by 1 base, 7 bases remained unmatched. Germline-derived CDR1 and CDR2 are DFQATT and SNEGSKA (reference sequence).